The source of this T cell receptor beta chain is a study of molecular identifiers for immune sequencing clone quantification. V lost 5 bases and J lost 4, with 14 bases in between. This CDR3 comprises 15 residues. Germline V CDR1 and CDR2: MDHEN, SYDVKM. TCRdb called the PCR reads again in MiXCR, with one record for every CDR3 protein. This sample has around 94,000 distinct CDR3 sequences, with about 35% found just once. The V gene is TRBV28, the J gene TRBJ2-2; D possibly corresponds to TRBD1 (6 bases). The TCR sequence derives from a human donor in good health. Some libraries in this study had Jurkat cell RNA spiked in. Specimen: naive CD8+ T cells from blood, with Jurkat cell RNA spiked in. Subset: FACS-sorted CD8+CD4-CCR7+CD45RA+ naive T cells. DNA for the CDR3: TGTGCCAGCAGTCCACTTGGGGGCGGCACCGGGGAGCTGTTTTTT. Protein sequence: CASSPLGGGTGELFF.